A single sample gave rise to the 14 T cell receptor beta chains below, sequenced in a study. TCRdb processed the 5' RACE reads anew with MiXCR; each CDR3 protein has one entry. Of 5,500 to 6,500 distinct CDR3 sequences in the sample, around 36% are singletons; the top ten hold approximately 5.8%. Sequencing was performed on naive CD4+ T cells sorted from a lymph node. Noted subset: naive CD4+ T cells, CD4+CD45RA+CD25-. These receptors all stem from a female donor with breast cancer.

In its sample, this clonotype is large. The V gene is TRBV27, the J gene TRBJ2-7, with a weak D call TRBD1 (5 bases). Germline loops: CDR1 MNHEY, CDR2 SMNVEV (reference sequence). Trimming removed 5 bases at V and 0 bases at J, with 11 bases between. The CDR3 runs 14 residues. The CDR3, as DNA: TGTGCCAGCAGTCTCCACAGGTCCTCCTACGAGCAGTACTTC. Translation gives CASSLHRSSYEQYF.

J is TRBJ2-2 and V is TRBV9; TRBD2 agrees at 11 bases. CDR3 length: 17 amino acids. Trimming at V came to 3 bases and at J to 5 bases, leaving 9 bases not matched to a gene. Germline V CDR1 and CDR2: SGDLS, YYNGEE. The chain's CDR3 is CASSADSGRARTGELFF. CDR3 coding DNA: TGTGCCAGCAGCGCAGATAGCGGGAGGGCCCGAACCGGGGAGCTGTTTTTT.

This sequence joins TRBV11-3 and TRBJ2-3; 8 positions match TRBD2. The CDR3 is 14 residues long. Germline values: CDR1 SGHNT, CDR2 YENEEA. V shed 5 bases and J 1 base; nucleotides not matched to a gene: 2. CDR3 DNA sequence: TGTGCCAGCAGCCGAGCGGGGGGCACAGATACGCAGTATTTT. This codes for CASSRAGGTDTQYF. The full variable domain, rest sourced from reference TRBV11-3 and TRBJ2-3, is EAGVVQSPRYKIIEKKQPVAFWCNPISGHNTLYWYLQNLGQGPELLIRYENEEAVDDSQLPKDRFSAERLKGVDSTLKIQPAELGDSAVYLCASSRAGGTDTQYFGPGTRLTVL.

Concerning this clonotype: As the CDR3 is not closed by the conserved phenylalanine or tryptophan, this likely results from a read error. The genes are TRBV12-3 or TRBV12-4 and TRBJ1-2; D unresolved. The CDR3 runs to 14 residues. V lost 6 bases, J lost 3 bases, and 14 bases lay in between. The CDR3 bases are TGTGCCAGCAGCCCCGGAACAACTCACTATGGCTACACCTCC. Protein sequence: CASSPGTTHYGYTS.

This clonotype has only a few counts. CDR3 DNA: TGCGCCAGCAGCCAAGGCGGGACGTCGGATTCACCCCTCCACTTT. Translation: CASSQGGTSDSPLHF. V gene TRBV4-1 combines with J gene TRBJ1-6, with D possibly TRBD1 on 5 matching bases. This CDR3 comprises 15 residues. The germline V gene has CDR1 MGHRA and CDR2 YSYEKL. V lost 1 base and J lost 8, with 12 bases in between.

Note on this clonotype: Relative to the germline gene, one junction end is altered; a read error may explain this. The chain recombines TRBV7-2 with TRBJ2-1; weak D call: TRBD2 (5 bases). The germline CDR1 and CDR2 sequences are SGHTA and FQGNSA. The CDR3 has 15 residues. Written as DNA, the CDR3 is TGTGCCAGCCGAGTGTCGGGAAACACCTACAATGAGCGGTTCTTC. Translation gives CASRVSGNTYNERFF. Full variable domain (rest looked up from reference TRBV7-2 and TRBJ2-1): GAGVSQSPSNKVTEKGKDVELRCDPISGHTALYWYRQSLGQGLEFLIYFQGNSAPDKSGLPSDRFSAERTGGSVSTLTIQRTQQEDSAVYLCASRVSGNTYNERFFGPGTRLTVL.

By frequency in the sample, this clonotype is medium-sized. The V call is TRBV12-3 or TRBV12-4, the J call TRBJ1-2; tentatively, D is TRBD1 (6 bases). V was cut by 4 bases and J by 7 bases, with 10 bases left in between. This CDR3 is 12 amino acids long. CDR3 protein: CASSSTGFGYTF. CDR3 bases: TGTGCCAGCAGTTCAACAGGGTTTGGCTACACCTTC.

In its sample, this clonotype is medium-sized. This chain links TRBV4-1 with TRBJ2-1; 10 bases are a match to TRBD2. The CDR3 is 15 amino acids. V shed 5 bases and J 9 bases; nucleotides not matched to a gene: 10. CDR1 is MGHRA, CDR2 YSYEKL, per germline. The CDR3 DNA reads as TGCGCCAGCAGCTACAGCGGGGGGGCTCGGGTTGAGCAGTTCTTC. Translating gives CASSYSGGARVEQFF.

This chain connects TRBV6-5 to TRBJ1-1, with unresolved D. V was cut by 6 bases and J by 3 bases, with 8 bases left in between. From germline, CDR1 is MNHEY and CDR2 SVGAGI. The CDR3 is 12 residues long. CDR3 residues: CASRDLYTEAFF. CDR3 coding DNA: TGTGCCAGCAGGGATTTGTACACTGAAGCTTTCTTT.

This chain joins TRBV19 and TRBJ1-2; D not resolved. Germline CDR1 reads LNHDA; CDR2 reads SQIVND (reference sequence). V was clipped by 7 bases and J by 2 bases, with 14 bases between them. The CDR3 is 14 amino acids. CDR3: CASTPWTPNYGYTF. The CDR3 DNA is TGTGCCAGTACTCCATGGACGCCGAACTATGGCTACACCTTC. Looking up the rest from reference TRBV19 and TRBJ1-2 gives the full variable domain: DGGITQSPKYLFRKEGQNVTLSCEQNLNHDAMYWYRQDPGQGLRLIYYSQIVNDFQKGDIAEGYSVSREKKESFPLTVTSAQKNPTAFYLCASTPWTPNYGYTFGSGTRLTVV.

This clonotype was observed once. DNA for the CDR3: TGCGCCAGCAGCCCGGGCTGGCCGACAGATACGCAGTATTTT. Amino acids: CASSPGWPTDTQYF. The chain is built from TRBV5-1 and TRBJ2-3; no firm D call. The ends were cut back, 4 bases at V and 3 bases at J, with 12 bases in the middle. The CDR3 contains 14 residues. The germline CDR1 and CDR2 sequences are SGHRS and YFSETQ.

This clonotype counts as medium-sized. J is TRBJ1-1 and V is TRBV6-6; D is possibly TRBD1 (5 bases). The germline V gene encodes CDR1 MNHNY and CDR2 SVGAGI (reference sequence). Trimming took off 7 bases at V and 11 bases at J, with 14 bases between the two ends. This CDR3 is built from 11 residues. The CDR3 sequence: CASNSRGEAFF. The DNA of the CDR3 is TGTGCCAGCAACTCCCGGGGGGAGGCTTTCTTT.

This chain uses TRBV6-1 with TRBJ1-1; D gene ambiguous. CDR3 length: 17 residues. V was pared by 5 bases and J by 6 bases, with 25 bases between. Germline CDR1 reads MNHNS; CDR2 reads SASEGT. The CDR3 DNA follows: TGTGCCAGCAGTTCCGGGAGACGGAACGTTCTAATCGCTGAAGCTTTCTTT. It translates to CASSSGRRNVLIAEAFF.

CDR3 nucleotides: TGCGCCAGCAGCTTGGGCGGTACCTCGGGGAATGAGCAGTTCTTC. It is translated as CASSLGGTSGNEQFF. This chain links TRBV5-1 with TRBJ2-1, with D possibly TRBD2 on 5 matching bases. V was pared by 0 bases and J by 7 bases, with 14 bases between. CDR1 and CDR2 from the germline V gene are SGHRS and YFSETQ. This CDR3 region has 15 residues.